The 27 T cell receptor beta chains given below trace back to one sample, sequenced in a study of response to subunit inactivated influenza vaccine. TCRdb processed the RT-PCR reads anew with MiXCR; each CDR3 protein has one entry. The sample carries about 520,000 distinct CDR3 sequences, 25% recorded once. Sequences were derived from CD4+ T cells sorted from PBMCs, sampled 5 to 6 days after vaccination. The origin of the receptors is a man between 45 and 60 years old who received an inactivated influenza vaccine.

The chain links TRBV4-2 to TRBJ1-1; D unresolved. The CDR3 spans 13 residues. From germline, CDR1 is LGHNA and CDR2 YNFKEQ. The germline V and J ends were trimmed by 0 bases and 3 bases, with 5 bases remaining between them. This chain's CDR3 is CASSQDKDTEAFF. The CDR3 DNA follows: TGTGCCAGCAGCCAAGATAAGGACACTGAAGCTTTCTTT.

The chain employs TRBV19 and TRBJ1-1; 9 nucleotides agree with TRBD1. There are 13 residues in the CDR3. Germline V gives CDR1 LNHDA, CDR2 SQIVND (reference sequence). After removal of 6 bases from V and 11 bases from J, the junction contained 10 bases not matched to a gene. CDR3 in DNA: TGTGCCAGTAGGCTAACAACAGGGGGCTACGCTTTCTTT. This encodes CASRLTTGGYAFF.

Comment on this clonotype: The junction departs from germline at one end; a sequencing error may be responsible. The chain has TRBV6-1 and TRBJ2-5; D is tentatively TRBD1 or TRBD2 (6 bases each). The CDR3 runs 13 residues. Germline CDR1 and CDR2: MNHNS and SASEGT. In DNA form, the CDR3 reads TGTGCCAGCAGCGAAGGGGGGACGGAGACCCAGTACTTC. Protein: CASSEGGTETQYF.

This clonotype occurred a few times. This rearrangement joins TRBV4-3 to TRBJ2-4; tentatively, D is TRBD1 (5 bases). V lost 0 bases, J lost 7 bases, and 13 bases lay in between. The CDR3 runs 15 residues. CDR1 LGHNA and CDR2 YSLEER come from the germline V gene. The CDR3 nucleotides read TGCGCCAGCAGCCAAGATGTCGGCAGGGCCAACATTCAGTACTTC. Protein sequence: CASSQDVGRANIQYF.

This rearrangement joins TRBV12-3 or TRBV12-4 to TRBJ2-2; D gene unclear. The CDR3 is made up of 15 amino acids. Trimming took off 8 bases at V and 0 bases at J, with 13 bases between the two ends. The CDR3 loop is CASFRGLSNTGELFF. The CDR3 DNA follows: TGTGCCAGCTTTCGTGGGCTATCGAACACCGGGGAGCTGTTTTTT.

This clonotype occurred many times. This chain joins TRBV12-3 or TRBV12-4 and TRBJ1-4, with D unresolved. This CDR3 has 14 residues. The V gene lost 2 bases and the J gene lost 7 bases, with 11 bases spanning the gap. CDR3: CASSLLPDGEKLFF. The CDR3 nucleotides read TGTGCCAGCAGTTTACTCCCCGACGGTGAAAAACTGTTTTTT.

The CDR3 loop reads CASSPGQTTGETQYF. The CDR3 DNA follows: TGCGCCAGCAGCCCGGGACAAACCACGGGGGAGACCCAGTACTTC. The chain has TRBV5-1 and TRBJ2-5; possibly TRBD1 for D (6 bases). Per the germline V gene, CDR1 is SGHRS and CDR2 is YFSETQ. Between the trimmed V and J ends, which lost 4 bases and 5 bases, there was a span of 18 bases. There are 15 residues in the CDR3.

This chain uses TRBV6-5 with TRBJ1-2; 12 nucleotides match TRBD1. Germline values: CDR1 MNHEY, CDR2 SVGAGI. V was clipped by 3 bases and J by 8 bases; unmatched bases: 13. There are 17 residues in the CDR3. This CDR3 reads CASSYSGQGAKRIGYTF. In DNA, the CDR3 is TGTGCCAGCAGTTATTCGGGACAGGGGGCTAAGAGGATAGGCTACACCTTC.

This clonotype occurred once. This chain joins TRBV12-3 or TRBV12-4 and TRBJ1-6; 9 nucleotides line up with TRBD1. After removal of 4 bases from V and 9 bases from J, the junction contained 4 bases not matched to a gene. The CDR3 length is 14 residues. CDR3 nucleotides: TGTGCCAGCAGTTCGGGACAGGGAAGTTCACCCCTCCACTTT. Translating it yields CASSSGQGSSPLHF.

This clonotype was seen more than once but under ten times. V is TRBV28 and J is TRBJ2-7; weak D call: TRBD2 (5 bases). The V and J ends lost 5 bases and 4 bases respectively, with 18 bases between them. Germline V gene data show CDR1 as MDHEN and CDR2 as SYDVKM. The CDR3 has 15 amino acids. This chain's CDR3 is CASSTPGSRKYEQYF. DNA of the CDR3: TGTGCCAGCAGTACTCCGGGATCAAGGAAGTACGAGCAGTACTTC.

J is TRBJ2-4 and V is TRBV28; no clear D. Germline V gene sequence: CDR1 MDHEN, CDR2 SYDVKM. The CDR3 is 14 residues long. Trimming removed 2 bases from V and 2 bases from J, with 7 bases in between. CDR3 in DNA: TGTGCCAGCAGTTTACCAGGAACCAAAAACATTCAGTACTTC. Amino acid sequence: CASSLPGTKNIQYF.

This chain links TRBV20-1 with TRBJ1-5; D is unclear. The CDR3 consists of 12 residues. Germline loops: CDR1 DFQATT, CDR2 SNEGSKA (reference sequence). V lost 7 bases to trimming and J lost 4 bases, with 11 bases between them. Here the CDR3 DNA reads TGCAGTGTAGGCAGGTTAAATCAGCCCCAGCATTTT. Translating it yields CSVGRLNQPQHF.

The V gene is TRBV5-5, the J gene TRBJ1-5; 8 nucleotides align to TRBD1. This CDR3 is 15 amino acids long. Germline trimming cut 5 bases from V and 6 bases from J; bases unmatched to any gene: 10. Germline V lookup: CDR1 SGHKS, CDR2 YYEKEE (reference sequence). As DNA, the CDR3 is TGTGCCAGCAGTCAGACAGGGGTTTATGGTCAGCCCCAGCATTTT. It is translated as CASSQTGVYGQPQHF.

The J gene is TRBJ2-4, the V gene TRBV4-1, with 9 positions matching TRBD2. V gave up 1 base and J gave up 0 bases; unmatched junction bases: 7. This CDR3 spans 18 amino acids. The germline CDR1 and CDR2 sequences are MGHRA and YSYEKL. This CDR3 reads CASSQGLLAGLAKNIQYF. In DNA, the CDR3 is TGCGCCAGCAGCCAAGGTCTTCTAGCGGGGTTAGCCAAAAACATTCAGTACTTC.

In this sample, this clonotype turned up a few times. The chain carries TRBV20-1 and TRBJ2-5; D is perhaps TRBD2 (7 bases). CDR1 is DFQATT, CDR2 SNEGSKA, per germline (reference sequence). V was pared by 4 bases and J by 5 bases, with 23 bases between. The CDR3 sequence is 16 residues long. Here the CDR3 DNA reads TGCAGTGCTATGAGATTGTGGGGCGGGGGCGGTGAGACCCAGTACTTC. Its protein product is CSAMRLWGGGGETQYF.

The chain employs TRBV7-2 and TRBJ2-3; perhaps D is TRBD1 or TRBD2 (5 bases each). V was cut by 1 base and J by 0 bases, with 8 bases left in between. The CDR3 spans 15 residues. In germline, CDR1 is SGHTA, CDR2 FQGNSA. The DNA for the CDR3 is TGTGCCAGCAGCTTAGTGGGGGTTAGCACAGATACGCAGTATTTT. Amino acids: CASSLVGVSTDTQYF.

This clonotype turned up a few times. The V call is TRBV15, the J call TRBJ1-5, with D possibly being TRBD1 (5 bases). The length of the CDR3 is 16 residues. V dropped 1 base and J dropped 1 base, with 11 bases sitting between them. CDR1 LNHNV and CDR2 YYDKDF come from the germline V gene (reference sequence). CDR3 amino acids: CATSRVPGRSNQPQHF. The DNA for the CDR3 is TGTGCCACCAGCAGAGTTCCAGGGAGAAGCAATCAGCCCCAGCATTTT.

This sequence joins TRBV6-6 and TRBJ2-7, with D possibly being TRBD1 (5 bases). V was shortened by 5 bases and J by 12 bases, with 17 bases between the two germline ends. This CDR3 region has 12 residues. Germline V gives CDR1 MNHNY, CDR2 SVGAGI (reference sequence). The CDR3 region has the DNA TGTGCCAGCAGTGACCGAAGGGGCTCGGGGTACTTC. Its protein is CASSDRRGSGYF.

The chain is built from TRBV7-2 and TRBJ2-4; 8 nucleotides line up with TRBD2. Losses at the gene ends were 5 bases for V and 2 bases for J; bases not matched to a gene: 5. Germline values: CDR1 SGHTA, CDR2 FQGNSA. The CDR3 length is 15 residues. CDR3 coding DNA: TGTGCCAGCAGCCCTGGCGGGAGGACCAAAAACATTCAGTACTTC. This codes for CASSPGGRTKNIQYF. The full variable domain, with the rest looked up from reference TRBV7-2 and TRBJ2-4, is GAGVSQSPSNKVTEKGKDVELRCDPISGHTALYWYRQSLGQGLEFLIYFQGNSAPDKSGLPSDRFSAERTGGSVSTLTIQRTQQEDSAVYLCASSPGGRTKNIQYFGAGTRLSVL.

The chain recombines TRBV12-3 or TRBV12-4 with TRBJ2-1; TRBD1 is a possible D gene (6 bases). V was cut by 5 bases and J by 4 bases, with 18 bases left in between. The CDR3 sequence is 16 residues long. The CDR3 loop is CASSPRIGQSYNEQFF. CDR3 DNA sequence: TGTGCCAGCAGTCCGAGGATCGGACAGTCTTACAATGAGCAGTTCTTC.

This clonotype has a single count. This chain links TRBV23-1 with TRBJ2-1; D unresolved. TRBV23-1 falls under the ORF class, with uncertain function. The CDR3 sequence is 15 residues long. Trimming took off 6 bases at V and 5 bases at J, with 17 bases between the two ends. The CDR3 DNA is TGCGCCAGCAGCTGCAGGTGGGATCCCAACAATGAGCAGTTCTTC. Amino acid sequence: CASSCRWDPNNEQFF.

This clonotype was observed a few times. The chain uses TRBV2 and TRBJ2-7; D not resolved. Deletions cut 3 bases from V and 2 bases from J, with 8 bases between. The CDR3 is made up of 13 amino acids. The V gene's germline CDR1 is SNHLY and CDR2 FYNNEI. The CDR3 sequence is CASSDGLTYEQYF. The CDR3 region has the DNA TGTGCCAGCAGTGACGGCCTGACCTACGAGCAGTACTTC.

This clonotype was observed a few times. V is TRBV5-1 and J is TRBJ2-7; TRBD1 might be the D (6 bases). Germline assignment: CDR1 SGHRS and CDR2 YFSETQ. V was clipped by 1 base and J by 5 bases, with 13 bases between them. CDR3 size: 14 residues. The CDR3 protein is CASSLRQDRHEQYF. The CDR3 DNA reads TGCGCCAGCAGCTTGCGCCAGGACAGACACGAGCAGTACTTC.

The V gene is TRBV5-1, the J gene TRBJ2-5; TRBD1 is a possible D gene (6 bases). This CDR3 has 18 residues. CDR1 SGHRS and CDR2 YFSETQ come from the germline V gene. Deletions cut 4 bases from V and 2 bases from J, with 24 bases between. CDR3 coding DNA: TGCGCCAGCAGCCGCCACACAGGGTATAGGGTCACGCAAGAGACCCAGTACTTC. This sequence encodes CASSRHTGYRVTQETQYF.

This clonotype was recorded many times. V usage is TRBV6-1 and J usage is TRBJ2-5; 10 positions match TRBD2. Germline values: CDR1 MNHNS, CDR2 SASEGT. The CDR3 sequence is 15 residues long. The junction had 9 bases not matched to a gene; V was cut back by 6 bases and J by 5 bases. The chain's CDR3 is CASRLRTSGYETQYF. Here the CDR3 DNA reads TGTGCCAGCAGACTTCGGACTAGCGGTTATGAGACCCAGTACTTC.

This clonotype has only a few counts. The rearrangement uses TRBV28 and TRBJ1-2, with D perhaps TRBD1 (5 bases). CDR1 and CDR2 from the germline V gene are MDHEN and SYDVKM. Trimming removed 9 bases at V and 0 bases at J, with 20 bases between. This CDR3 is 16 amino acids long. DNA of the CDR3: TGTGCCAGTTGTCAGGGCTGGTTGGGTTCTAACTATGGCTACACCTTC. This gives the protein CASCQGWLGSNYGYTF.

This clonotype was seen a handful of times. This chain connects TRBV6-2 or TRBV6-3 to TRBJ2-1, with TRBD1 matching 7 bases. The CDR3 has 14 residues. Germline values: CDR1 MNHEY, CDR2 SVGEGT. The trim removed 8 bases at V and 3 bases at J, leaving 7 bases unmatched. Written as DNA, the CDR3 is TGTGCCAGCGGGGTGACAGGGAACTACAATGAGCAGTTCTTC. Protein sequence: CASGVTGNYNEQFF.